The 18 T cell receptor beta chains below come from one sample, sequenced in a study of T cell responses to AZD1222 COVID-19 vaccine. Repertoires were generated with immunoSEQ multiplex PCR, while TCRdb's copy carries only in-frame clones and drops some. The sample yields about 110,000 clones, around 94% seen once. The specimen was peripheral blood, collected on day 0 of AZD1222 vaccination. Every receptor here comes from an adult in good health.

V is TRBV6-2 or TRBV6-3 and J is TRBJ1-1; no clear D gene. Germline CDR1 MNHEY, CDR2 SVGEGT. The CDR3 spans 16 residues. Deletions cut 8 bases from V and 1 base from J, with 20 bases between. In DNA, the CDR3 is TGTGCCAGCGGCCGGCCCTCCAGGAAGGGGAACACTGAAGCTTTCTTT. Residues: CASGRPSRKGNTEAFF.

The rearrangement joins TRBV5-5 to TRBJ2-7; tentatively, D is TRBD1 (5 bases). This CDR3 is 15 amino acids long. The germline V gene encodes CDR1 SGHKS and CDR2 YYEKEE (reference sequence). Between the trimmed V and J ends, which lost 0 bases and 1 base, there was a span of 11 bases. The DNA of the CDR3 is TGTGCCAGCAGCTTGGATTCCCACAGGTCCTACGAGCAGTACTTC. This gives the protein CASSLDSHRSYEQYF.

V usage is TRBV15 and J usage is TRBJ1-2; D gene uncertain. Germline loops: CDR1 LNHNV, CDR2 YYDKDF (reference sequence). The CDR3 runs 12 residues. V was shortened by 5 bases and J by 4 bases, with 8 bases between the two germline ends. The CDR3 reads CATSLDTYGYTF. The CDR3 DNA is TGTGCCACCAGCCTAGATACCTATGGCTACACCTTC.

This chain connects TRBV5-6 to TRBJ2-1; 8 bases are shared with TRBD2. The CDR3 has 13 residues. Germline CDR1 and CDR2: SGHDT and YYEEEE. The J segment lost 6 bases and the V segment lost 2 bases, leaving 1 base of the junction unmatched. CDR3 DNA: TGTGCCAGCAGCTTCGGGACTAGCAATGAGCAGTTCTTC. Amino acids: CASSFGTSNEQFF.

The gene calls are TRBV5-1 and TRBJ1-5, with unresolved D. Trimming stripped 2 bases from V and 0 bases from J, with 3 bases between. Per the germline V gene, CDR1 is SGHRS and CDR2 is YFSETQ. The CDR3 covers 13 residues. CDR3 loop: CASSLNSNQPQHF. For the CDR3, the DNA is TGCGCCAGCAGCTTAAATAGCAATCAGCCCCAGCATTTT.

The V call is TRBV12-3 or TRBV12-4, the J call TRBJ1-1, with no clear D. The germline V and J ends were trimmed by 3 bases and 1 base, with 6 bases remaining between them. The CDR3 loop spans 13 amino acids. CDR3 sequence: CASSLPGNTEAFF. The CDR3 DNA follows: TGTGCCAGCAGTTTGCCCGGGAACACTGAAGCTTTCTTT.

This clone was found a few times. The chain combines TRBV19 with TRBJ1-6; tentative D call: TRBD1 (5 bases). V was trimmed by 9 bases and J by 7 bases, leaving 13 bases between them. The CDR3 loop spans 13 amino acids. The germline V gene has CDR1 LNHDA and CDR2 SQIVND (reference sequence). CDR3 coding DNA: TGTGCCAGCGCAGGGATGGGGAATTCACCCCTCCACTTT. The encoded protein is CASAGMGNSPLHF.

This clone was detected once. This sequence joins TRBV7-9 and TRBJ1-1; no firm D call. Germline assignment: CDR1 SEHNR and CDR2 FQNEAQ (reference sequence). V was pared by 3 bases and J by 4 bases, with 9 bases between. The CDR3 extends over 13 amino acids. The CDR3 sequence is CASSFGRSTEAFF. CDR3 nucleotide sequence: TGTGCCAGCAGCTTCGGCAGGTCCACTGAAGCTTTCTTT. Full variable domain (outside the CDR3, taken from reference TRBV7-9 and TRBJ1-1): DTGVSQNPRHKITKRGQNVTFRCDPISEHNRLYWYRQTLGQGPEFLTYFQNEAQLEKSRLLSDRFSAERPKGSFSTLEIQRTEQGDSAMYLCASSFGRSTEAFFGQGTRLTVV.

The J gene is TRBJ1-1, the V gene TRBV18; a possible D gene is TRBD1 (5 bases). The germline V gene has CDR1 KGHSH and CDR2 LQKENI. V was cut by 3 bases and J by 1 base, with 18 bases left in between. This CDR3 contains 17 residues. In DNA form, the CDR3 reads TGTGCCAGCTCACCCGCTCCGGCAGGGCTGGGGAACACTGAAGCTTTCTTT. Translating gives CASSPAPAGLGNTEAFF.

V is TRBV11-3 and J is TRBJ1-2; D ambiguous. The length of the CDR3 is 16 residues. Trimming shortened V by 1 base and J by 4 bases, and 16 bases separated the two germline ends. Germline V gene sequence: CDR1 SGHNT, CDR2 YENEEA. CDR3 nucleotides: TGTGCCAGCAGCTTAGCTGACCGCCGGGCAGTCTATGGCTACACCTTC. Its translation is CASSLADRRAVYGYTF.

The CDR3 DNA reads as TGTGCCAGCTCTGGGGGGGCTTCTGAAGCTTTCTTT. This encodes CASSGGASEAFF. The chain recombines TRBV6-6 with TRBJ1-1, with D maybe TRBD1 (6 bases). With 8 bases removed from V and 6 bases from J, the gap between germline ends came to 13 bases. The germline gives CDR1 MNHNY, CDR2 SVGAGI (reference sequence). The CDR3 spans 12 residues.

The gene calls are TRBV5-1 and TRBJ2-7; 12 bases map to TRBD2. Germline CDR1 reads SGHRS; CDR2 reads YFSETQ. CDR3 length equals 16 residues. J gave up 3 bases and V 4 bases, and 8 bases lay outside the gene matches. The CDR3 reads CASSQTSGGHSYEQYF. As DNA, the CDR3 is TGCGCCAGCAGCCAGACTAGCGGGGGCCATAGCTACGAGCAGTACTTC.

The chain combines TRBV28 with TRBJ1-3; D remains unclear. Germline V gives CDR1 MDHEN, CDR2 SYDVKM. The CDR3 is 16 amino acids. The germline V and J ends were trimmed by 7 bases and 0 bases, with 16 bases remaining between them. The CDR3 region has the DNA TGTGCCAGCATTGGCACAAGCATTAACTCTGGAAACACCATATATTTT. Encoded protein: CASIGTSINSGNTIYF.

The chain joins TRBV7-2 to TRBJ1-5; no definite D call. Germline V CDR1 and CDR2: SGHTA, FQGNSA. V lost 1 base and J lost 4, with 14 bases in between. The CDR3 sequence is 16 residues long. CDR3 bases: TGTGCCAGCAGCTTAGGGCCCGGGTCCGTTAATCAGCCCCAGCATTTT. It encodes CASSLGPGSVNQPQHF.

As concerns this clone: Different DNA sequences within this sample yield the same CDR3. The rearrangement joins TRBV6-2 or TRBV6-3 to TRBJ2-4; a possible D gene is TRBD2 (5 bases). This CDR3 has 14 residues. Germline CDR1 reads MNHEY; CDR2 reads SVGEGT. Trimming took 2 bases from V and 0 from J, leaving 5 bases between them. CDR3 sequence reads: CASSYGRAKNIQYF. The CDR3 nucleotides are TGTGCCAGCAGTTACGGGAGAGCCAAAAACATTCAGTACTTC.

This sequence joins TRBV2 and TRBJ2-3; 10 nucleotides match TRBD2. Looked up from germline, CDR1 is SNHLY and CDR2 is FYNNEI. The ends lost 8 bases at V and 1 base at J; junction bases unmatched: 6. There are 15 residues in the CDR3. The CDR3 region is CASSSGLAGTDTQYF. CDR3 bases: TGTGCCAGCTCGTCTGGACTAGCGGGCACAGATACGCAGTATTTT.

The genes are TRBV6-5 and TRBJ1-2; 7 nucleotides match TRBD1. V lost 2 bases, J lost 4 bases, and 4 bases stayed unmatched. CDR1 is MNHEY, CDR2 SVGAGI, per germline. The CDR3 contains 14 residues. The CDR3, as DNA: TGTGCCAGCAGTTACGGAGGGGGCGGCTATGGCTACACCTTC. It codes for CASSYGGGGYGYTF.

V is TRBV14 and J is TRBJ1-1, with 7 nucleotides matching TRBD1. With 2 bases clipped from V and 6 bases from J, the junction kept 9 bases outside the gene matches. The CDR3 length is 15 residues. Looked up from germline, CDR1 is SGHDN and CDR2 is FVKESK. For the CDR3, the DNA is TGTGCCAGCAGCCAACCGGCAGGGGGGAGTGCTGAAGCTTTCTTT. Protein product: CASSQPAGGSAEAFF.